This T cell receptor (beta chain) is drawn from a study of T cells in tuberculosis. Repertoires were generated with immunoSEQ multiplex PCR, while TCRdb's copy carries only in-frame clones and drops some. The repertoire includes roughly 31,000 clones, approximately 85% of them detected once, and 4.5% to 6.5% sits in the top ten. Time point given: new active TB diagnosis, blood taken before or within 7 days of starting treatment. On average roughly 90,000 T cells per donor were immunosequenced. Study results and limitations: Using the GMM-specific repertoire gave about 85% accuracy versus approximately 70% with motifs. GMM-specific TCRs were nearer to active tuberculosis alpha repertoires, suggesting expansion.

As concerns this clone: The antigen remains undetermined.

The sequence came from an adult with tuberculosis. This sample comprised PBMCs, obtained at tuberculosis diagnosis.

The CDR3 nucleotides read TGCAGTGCTATACTTGGAAACACCATATATTTT. It encodes CSAILGNTIYF. This chain connects TRBV20-1 to TRBJ1-3; no clear D gene. The V gene lost 4 bases and the J gene lost 3 bases, with 4 bases spanning the gap. Germline-derived CDR1 and CDR2 are DFQATT and SNEGSKA (reference sequence). The CDR3 spans 11 residues.